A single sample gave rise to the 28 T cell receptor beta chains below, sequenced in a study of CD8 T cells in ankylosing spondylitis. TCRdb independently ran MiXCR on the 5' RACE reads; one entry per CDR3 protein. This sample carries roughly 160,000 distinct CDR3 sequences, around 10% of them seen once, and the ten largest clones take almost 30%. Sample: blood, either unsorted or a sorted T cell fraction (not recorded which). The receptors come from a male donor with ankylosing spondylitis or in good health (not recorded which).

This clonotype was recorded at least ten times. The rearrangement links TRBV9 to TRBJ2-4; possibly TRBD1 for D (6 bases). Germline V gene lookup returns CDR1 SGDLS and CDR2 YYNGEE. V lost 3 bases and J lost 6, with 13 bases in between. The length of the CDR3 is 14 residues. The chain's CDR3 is CASSARDTLNIQYF. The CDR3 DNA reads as TGTGCCAGCAGCGCCCGGGACACATTAAACATTCAGTACTTC.

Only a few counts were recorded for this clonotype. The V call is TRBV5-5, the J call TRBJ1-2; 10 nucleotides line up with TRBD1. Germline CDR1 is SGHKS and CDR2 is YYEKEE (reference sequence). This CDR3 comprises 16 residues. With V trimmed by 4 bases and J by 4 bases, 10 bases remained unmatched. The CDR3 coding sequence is TGTGCCAGCAGCAGAGGATCGGACAGGGGGACCTATGGCTACACCTTC. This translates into CASSRGSDRGTYGYTF. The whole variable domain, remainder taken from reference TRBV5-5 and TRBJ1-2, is DAGVTQSPTHLIKTRGQQVTLRCSPISGHKSVSWYQQVLGQGPQFIFQYYEKEERGRGNFPDRFSARQFPNYSSELNVNALLLGDSALYLCASSRGSDRGTYGYTFGSGTRLTVV.

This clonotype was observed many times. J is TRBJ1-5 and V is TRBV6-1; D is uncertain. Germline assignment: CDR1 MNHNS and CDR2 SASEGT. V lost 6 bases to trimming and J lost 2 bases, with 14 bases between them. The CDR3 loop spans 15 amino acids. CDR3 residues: CASRTPGVGNQPQHF. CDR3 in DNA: TGTGCCAGCAGAACCCCCGGCGTGGGCAATCAGCCCCAGCATTTT.

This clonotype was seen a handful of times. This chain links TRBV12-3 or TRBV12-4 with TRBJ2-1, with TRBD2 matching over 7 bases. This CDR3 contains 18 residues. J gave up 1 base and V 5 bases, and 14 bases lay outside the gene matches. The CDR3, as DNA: TGTGCCAGCAGTAGGGGTGCTAGGACTAGATTTTCCTACAATGAGCAGTTCTTC. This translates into CASSRGARTRFSYNEQFF.

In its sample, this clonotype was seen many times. The CDR3 protein is CASSGRAGADTQYF. For the CDR3, the DNA is TGCGCCAGCAGCGGTCGAGCGGGGGCGGATACGCAGTATTTT. This rearrangement joins TRBV4-3 to TRBJ2-3; 8 positions agree with TRBD2. Losses at the gene ends were 5 bases for V and 6 bases for J; bases not matched to a gene: 7. Germline loops: CDR1 LGHNA, CDR2 YSLEER. The CDR3 runs to 14 residues.

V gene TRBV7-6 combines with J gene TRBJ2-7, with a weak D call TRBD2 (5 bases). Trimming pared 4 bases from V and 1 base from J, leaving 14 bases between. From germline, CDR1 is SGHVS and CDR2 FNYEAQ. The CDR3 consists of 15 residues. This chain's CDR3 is CASSSPGGPSYEQYF. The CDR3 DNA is TGTGCCAGCAGCTCCCCAGGCGGGCCTTCCTACGAGCAGTACTTC.

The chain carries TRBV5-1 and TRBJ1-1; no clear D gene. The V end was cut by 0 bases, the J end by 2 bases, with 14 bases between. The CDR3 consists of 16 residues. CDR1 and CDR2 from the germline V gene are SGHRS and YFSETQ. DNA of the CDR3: TGCGCCAGCAGCTTGGTAGGGCTTCGGGGAAACACTGAAGCTTTCTTT. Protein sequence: CASSLVGLRGNTEAFF.

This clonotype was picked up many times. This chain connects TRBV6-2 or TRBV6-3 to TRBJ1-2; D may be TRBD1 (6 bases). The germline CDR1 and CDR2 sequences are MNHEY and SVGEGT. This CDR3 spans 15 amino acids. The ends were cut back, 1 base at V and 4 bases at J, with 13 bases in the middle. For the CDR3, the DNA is TGTGCCAGCAGTTACTGGACAGTTGGAATCTATGGCTACACCTTC. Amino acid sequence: CASSYWTVGIYGYTF.

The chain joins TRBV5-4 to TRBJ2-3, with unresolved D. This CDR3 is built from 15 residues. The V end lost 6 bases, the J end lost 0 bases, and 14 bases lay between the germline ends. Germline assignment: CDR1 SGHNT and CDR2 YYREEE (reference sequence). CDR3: CASKRRLSSTDTQYF. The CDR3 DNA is TGTGCCAGCAAAAGGAGACTGTCTAGCACAGATACGCAGTATTTT.

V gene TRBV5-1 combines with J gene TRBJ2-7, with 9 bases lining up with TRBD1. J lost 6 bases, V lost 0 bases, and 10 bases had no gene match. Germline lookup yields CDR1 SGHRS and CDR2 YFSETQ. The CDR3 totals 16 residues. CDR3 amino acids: CASSLAAGTGHIEQYF. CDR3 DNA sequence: TGCGCCAGCAGCTTGGCCGCGGGGACAGGGCATATCGAGCAGTACTTC.

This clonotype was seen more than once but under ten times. CDR3 sequence (DNA): TGTGCCAGCAGCCCCGGGGTAGGGGACGGCTACACCTTC. It codes for CASSPGVGDGYTF. The chain uses TRBV7-9 and TRBJ1-2; the D gene is possibly TRBD1 (5 bases). Germline CDR1 and CDR2: SEHNR and FQNEAQ (reference sequence). Trimming pared 5 bases from V and 8 bases from J, leaving 15 bases between. CDR3 length: 13 residues.

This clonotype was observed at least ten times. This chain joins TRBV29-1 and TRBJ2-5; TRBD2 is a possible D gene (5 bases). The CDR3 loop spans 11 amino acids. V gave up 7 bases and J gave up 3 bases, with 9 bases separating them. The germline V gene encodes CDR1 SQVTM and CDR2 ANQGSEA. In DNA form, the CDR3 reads TGCAGCGGGAGGACGGAAGAGACCCAGTACTTC. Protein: CSGRTEETQYF.

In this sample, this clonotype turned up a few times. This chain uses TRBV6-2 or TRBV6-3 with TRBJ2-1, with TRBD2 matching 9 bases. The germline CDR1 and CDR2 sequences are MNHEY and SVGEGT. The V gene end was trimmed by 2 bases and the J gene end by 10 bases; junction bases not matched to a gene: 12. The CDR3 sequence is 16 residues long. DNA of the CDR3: TGTGCCAGCAGTTACGCCGGCGGGGGGGAGAGATTGGAGCAGTTCTTC. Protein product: CASSYAGGGERLEQFF.

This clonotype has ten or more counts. In DNA form, the CDR3 reads TGTGCCAGCAGTTCAACCGGACAGAACTATAATTCACCCCTCCACTTT. Translated: CASSSTGQNYNSPLHF. The rearrangement joins TRBV12-3 or TRBV12-4 to TRBJ1-6; D might be TRBD1 (6 bases). Trimming removed 4 bases from V and 3 bases from J, with 13 bases in between. This CDR3 is 16 amino acids long.

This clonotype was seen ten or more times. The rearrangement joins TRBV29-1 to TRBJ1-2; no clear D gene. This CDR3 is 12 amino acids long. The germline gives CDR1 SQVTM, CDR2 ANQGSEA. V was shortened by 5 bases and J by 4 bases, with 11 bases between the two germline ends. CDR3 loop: CSVLTVGYGYTF. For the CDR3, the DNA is TGCAGCGTTCTAACAGTAGGCTATGGCTACACCTTC. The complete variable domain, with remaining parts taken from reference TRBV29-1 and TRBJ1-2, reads SAVISQKPSRDICQRGTSLTIQCQVDSQVTMMFWYRQQPGQSLTLIATANQGSEATYESGFVIDKFPISRPNLTFSTLTVSNMSPEDSSIYLCSVLTVGYGYTFGSGTRLTVV.

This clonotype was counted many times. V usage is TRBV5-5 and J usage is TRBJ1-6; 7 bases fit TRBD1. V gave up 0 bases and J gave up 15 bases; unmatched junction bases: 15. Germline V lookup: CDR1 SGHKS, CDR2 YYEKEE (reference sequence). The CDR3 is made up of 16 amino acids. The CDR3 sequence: CASSLGQRTGERVLHF. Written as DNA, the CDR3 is TGTGCCAGCAGCTTGGGACAACGGACAGGCGAGCGGGTCCTCCACTTT. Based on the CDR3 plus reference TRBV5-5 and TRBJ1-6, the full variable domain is DAGVTQSPTHLIKTRGQQVTLRCSPISGHKSVSWYQQVLGQGPQFIFQYYEKEERGRGNFPDRFSARQFPNYSSELNVNALLLGDSALYLCASSLGQRTGERVLHFGNGTRLTVT.

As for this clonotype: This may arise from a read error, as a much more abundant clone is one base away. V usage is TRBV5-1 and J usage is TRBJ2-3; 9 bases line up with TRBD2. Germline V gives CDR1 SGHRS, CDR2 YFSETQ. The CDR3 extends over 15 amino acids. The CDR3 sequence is CGSSLPSGTADTQYF. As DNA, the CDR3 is TGCGGCAGCAGCTTGCCTAGCGGGACCGCAGATACGCAGTATTTT. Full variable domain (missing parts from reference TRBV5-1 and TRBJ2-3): KAGVTQTPRYLIKTRGQQVTLSCSPISGHRSVSWYQQTPGQGLQFLFEYFSETQRNKGNFPGRFSGRQFSNSRSEMNVSTLELGDSALYLCGSSLPSGTADTQYFGPGTRLTVL.

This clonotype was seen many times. The CDR3 DNA is TGTGCCAGCAACTTACTAGCGGGAGGTGTCGAGCAGTACTTC. It codes for CASNLLAGGVEQYF. The chain couples TRBV12-3 or TRBV12-4 to TRBJ2-7, with 12 bases aligning to TRBD2. V shed 7 bases and J 6 bases; nucleotides not matched to a gene: 7. CDR3 length equals 14 residues.

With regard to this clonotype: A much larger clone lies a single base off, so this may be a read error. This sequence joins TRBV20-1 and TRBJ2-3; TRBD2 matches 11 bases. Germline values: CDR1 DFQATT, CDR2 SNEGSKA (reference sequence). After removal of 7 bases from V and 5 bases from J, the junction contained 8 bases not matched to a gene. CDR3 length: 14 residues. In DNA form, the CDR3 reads TGCAGTGTCGAGTATAGCGGGGGGGTAGATACGCAGTATTTT. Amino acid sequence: CSVEYSGGVDTQYF.

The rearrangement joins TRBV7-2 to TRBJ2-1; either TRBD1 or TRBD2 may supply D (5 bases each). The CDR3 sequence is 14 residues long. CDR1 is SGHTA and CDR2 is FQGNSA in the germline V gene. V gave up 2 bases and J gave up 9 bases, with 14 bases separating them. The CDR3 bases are TGTGCCAGCAGCTTACTTGGTGGGACCGGTGAGCAGTTCTTC. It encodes CASSLLGGTGEQFF. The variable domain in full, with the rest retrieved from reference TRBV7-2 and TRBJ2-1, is GAGVSQSPSNKVTEKGKDVELRCDPISGHTALYWYRQSLGQGLEFLIYFQGNSAPDKSGLPSDRFSAERTGGSVSTLTIQRTQQEDSAVYLCASSLLGGTGEQFFGPGTRLTVL.

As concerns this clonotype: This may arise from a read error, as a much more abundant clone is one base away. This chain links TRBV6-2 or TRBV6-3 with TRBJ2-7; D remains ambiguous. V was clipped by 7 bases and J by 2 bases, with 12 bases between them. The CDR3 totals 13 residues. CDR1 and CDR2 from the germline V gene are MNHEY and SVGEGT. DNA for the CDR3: TGTGCCAGCACCTTCGCCCCGACCTACGAGCAGTACTTC. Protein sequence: CASTFAPTYEQYF.

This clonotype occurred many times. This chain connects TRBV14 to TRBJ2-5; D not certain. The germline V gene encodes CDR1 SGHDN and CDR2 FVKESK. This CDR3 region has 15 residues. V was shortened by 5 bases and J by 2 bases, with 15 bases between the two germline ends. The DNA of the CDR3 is TGTGCCAGCAGCTCGTGGGCCGGGCCTCAAGAGACCCAGTACTTC. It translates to CASSSWAGPQETQYF.

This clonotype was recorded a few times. This CDR3 is CSARDLQTGIQYF. DNA for the CDR3: TGCAGTGCTAGAGATCTCCAAACAGGGATTCAGTACTTC. The rearrangement uses TRBV20-1 and TRBJ2-4, with D tentatively TRBD1 (6 bases). The germline gives CDR1 DFQATT, CDR2 SNEGSKA (reference sequence). This CDR3 has 13 residues. V was shortened by 0 bases and J by 10 bases, with 13 bases between the two germline ends.

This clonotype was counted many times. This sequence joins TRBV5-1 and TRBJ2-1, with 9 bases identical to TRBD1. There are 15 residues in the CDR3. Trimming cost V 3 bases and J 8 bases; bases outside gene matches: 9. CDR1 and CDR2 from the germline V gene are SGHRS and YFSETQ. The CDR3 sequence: CASSSAPDRGYEQFF. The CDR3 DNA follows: TGCGCCAGCAGCTCCGCTCCCGACAGGGGGTATGAGCAGTTCTTC.

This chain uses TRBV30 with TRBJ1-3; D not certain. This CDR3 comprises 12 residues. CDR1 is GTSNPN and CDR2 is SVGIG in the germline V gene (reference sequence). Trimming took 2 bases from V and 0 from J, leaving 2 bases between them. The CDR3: CAWSSSGNTIYF. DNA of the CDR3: TGTGCCTGGAGTAGCTCTGGAAACACCATATATTTT.

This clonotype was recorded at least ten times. CDR3 region: CASSLGVDTGELFF. The CDR3 bases are TGCGCCAGCAGCTTGGGAGTTGACACCGGGGAGCTGTTTTTT. The gene calls are TRBV5-1 and TRBJ2-2; no reliable D call. V lost 0 bases and J lost 3, with 6 bases in between. There are 14 residues in the CDR3. In germline, CDR1 is SGHRS, CDR2 YFSETQ. Supplemented by reference TRBV5-1 and TRBJ2-2, the full variable domain reads KAGVTQTPRYLIKTRGQQVTLSCSPISGHRSVSWYQQTPGQGLQFLFEYFSETQRNKGNFPGRFSGRQFSNSRSEMNVSTLELGDSALYLCASSLGVDTGELFFGEGSRLTVL.

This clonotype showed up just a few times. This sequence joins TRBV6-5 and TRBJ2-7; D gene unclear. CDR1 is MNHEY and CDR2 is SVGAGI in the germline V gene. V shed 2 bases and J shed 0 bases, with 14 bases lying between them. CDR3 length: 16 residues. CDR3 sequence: CASSYGNTGLSYEQYF. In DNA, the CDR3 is TGTGCCAGCAGTTACGGAAATACCGGGCTCTCCTACGAGCAGTACTTC.

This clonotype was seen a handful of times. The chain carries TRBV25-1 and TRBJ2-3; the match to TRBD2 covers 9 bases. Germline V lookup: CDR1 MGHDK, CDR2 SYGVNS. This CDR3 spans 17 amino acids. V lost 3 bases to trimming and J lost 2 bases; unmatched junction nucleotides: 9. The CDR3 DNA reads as TGTGCCAGCAGTGAGTCCCCTAGCGGGGCGAACACAGATACGCAGTATTTT. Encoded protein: CASSESPSGANTDTQYF.